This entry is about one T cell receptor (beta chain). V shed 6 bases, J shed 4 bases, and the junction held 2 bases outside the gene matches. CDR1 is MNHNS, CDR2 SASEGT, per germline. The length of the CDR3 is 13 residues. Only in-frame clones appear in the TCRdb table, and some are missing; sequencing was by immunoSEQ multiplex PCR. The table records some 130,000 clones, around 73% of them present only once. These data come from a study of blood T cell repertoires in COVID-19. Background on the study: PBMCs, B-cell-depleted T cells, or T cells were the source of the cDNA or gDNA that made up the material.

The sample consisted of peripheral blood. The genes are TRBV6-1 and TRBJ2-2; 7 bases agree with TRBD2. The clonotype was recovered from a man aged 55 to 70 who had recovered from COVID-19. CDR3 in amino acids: CASSSGGTGELFF. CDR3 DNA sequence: TGTGCCAGCAGCTCGGGGGGCACCGGGGAGCTGTTTTTT.